This T cell receptor (beta chain) was documented in a study of cytomegalovirus exposure and HLA in healthy donors (dated by TCRdb to the late 2010s). For the study in its entirety: The 500 to 800 repertoires of the first cohort and the approximately 110 validation repertoires were produced on the same platform, according to a later analysis. Besides the first cohort of roughly 700 subjects, a separate validation cohort made up of 120 different subjects was used. The study was designed to test whether signatures of past pathogen exposure could be identified by cataloging public T cell receptors. To predict cytomegalovirus infection status, the study brought together high-throughput TCR immunosequencing, statistical association of individual TCRs with disease status, and machine learning. What the study reported, not specific to this receptor: While some public TCRs were present in many individuals, most TCR sequences turned up only very rarely across donors. Subsequent analysis determined that TCRs grouped into clusters in the first cohort also showed a tendency toward co-occurrence across the approximately 110 validation repertoires, and 85% to 95% of cluster scores exceeded 0. A few of the identified cytomegalovirus-associated TCR beta chains were confirmed in vitro to be specific for cytomegalovirus antigens. The validation cohort had no HLA typing available for a later analysis, so co-occurrence within that cohort was assessed over all 130 or so repertoires. In the study, about 150 TCR beta chains were listed as associated with cytomegalovirus. According to the authors, the approach could potentially be generalized to other disease states and immunological phenotypes. Cytomegalovirus status was reported to be diagnosed by the classifier with high specificity and sensitivity in both the original and validation cohorts.

The library relied on the immunoSEQ multiplex PCR assay. The study's processing was this. A statistical classification framework was developed to diagnose cytomegalovirus status using the catalog of TCR beta chain sequences. The source is immuneACCESS, and TCRdb retained only in-frame sequences with V and J called. Part of the clones is not carried over; for the studies checked, unresolved V genes explain less than half of this, and the remainder is unexplained. V and J calls and clone size are copied from that table; D and trimming were computed from the DNA. Recorded for this sample are about 50,000 clones; approximately 90% of them occurred a single time. The ten largest account for roughly 1.2% of the sample. A note on this clone: This receptor's antigen is unknown. Base-call qualities are not available, and no considerably larger clone is one nucleotide away.

CDR1 and CDR2, looked up from the germline V gene, are SGHRS and YFSETQ. Unmatched junction bases come to 3, with V trimmed by 4 bases and J by 3 bases. Counted from cysteine to phenylalanine, this CDR3 has 14 amino acids. The only DNA kept is the CDR3, 42 bases in frame from the first base. Donors formed part of the validation cohort, which comprised 120 subjects and was distinct from the first cohort of under 750 subjects. The sequence came from a man aged 18 to 29 in good health and CMV-seronegative. The sample taken for sequencing was PBMCs. The V gene is TRBV5-1 and the J gene is TRBJ1-5; 8 central nucleotides agree with TRBD1. The nucleotide sequence is given as TGCGCCAGCAGCCTGGGACAGGACAATCAGCCCCAGCATTTT. Its protein product is CASSLGQDNQPQHF.